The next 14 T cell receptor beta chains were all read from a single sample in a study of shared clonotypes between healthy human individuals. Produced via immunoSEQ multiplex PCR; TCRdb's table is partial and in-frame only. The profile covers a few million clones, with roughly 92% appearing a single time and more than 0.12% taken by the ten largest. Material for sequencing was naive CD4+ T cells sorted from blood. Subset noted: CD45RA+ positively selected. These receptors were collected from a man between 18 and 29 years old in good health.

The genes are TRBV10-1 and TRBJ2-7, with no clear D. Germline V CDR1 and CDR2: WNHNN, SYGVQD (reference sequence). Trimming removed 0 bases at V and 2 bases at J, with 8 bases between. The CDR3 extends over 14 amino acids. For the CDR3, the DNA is TGCGCCAGCAGTGAGTCGAAGTTTCCCTACGAGCAGTACTTC. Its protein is CASSESKFPYEQYF.

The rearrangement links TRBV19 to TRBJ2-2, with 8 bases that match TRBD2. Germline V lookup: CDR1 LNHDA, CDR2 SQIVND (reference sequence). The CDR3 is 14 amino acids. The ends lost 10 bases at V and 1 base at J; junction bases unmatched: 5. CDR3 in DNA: TGTGCCACCCTAGCGGGCCAGAACACCGGGGAGCTGTTTTTT. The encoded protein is CATLAGQNTGELFF.

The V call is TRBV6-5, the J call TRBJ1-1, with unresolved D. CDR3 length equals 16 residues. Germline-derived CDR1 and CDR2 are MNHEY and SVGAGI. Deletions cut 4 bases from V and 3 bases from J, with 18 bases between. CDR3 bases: TGTGCCAGCAGTTTCGACCAGGCGATGGAGTACACTGAAGCTTTCTTT. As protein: CASSFDQAMEYTEAFF.

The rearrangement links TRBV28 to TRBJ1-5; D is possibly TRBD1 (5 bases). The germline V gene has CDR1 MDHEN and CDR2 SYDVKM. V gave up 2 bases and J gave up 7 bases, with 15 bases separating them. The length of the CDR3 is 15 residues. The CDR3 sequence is CASSLASLGGQPQHF. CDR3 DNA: TGTGCCAGCAGTTTAGCCTCCCTCGGGGGACAGCCCCAGCATTTT. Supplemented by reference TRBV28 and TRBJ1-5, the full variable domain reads DVKVTQSSRYLVKRTGEKVFLECVQDMDHENMFWYRQDPGLGLRLIYFSYDVKMKEKGDIPEGYSVSREKKERFSLILESASTNQTSMYLCASSLASLGGQPQHFGDGTRLSIL.

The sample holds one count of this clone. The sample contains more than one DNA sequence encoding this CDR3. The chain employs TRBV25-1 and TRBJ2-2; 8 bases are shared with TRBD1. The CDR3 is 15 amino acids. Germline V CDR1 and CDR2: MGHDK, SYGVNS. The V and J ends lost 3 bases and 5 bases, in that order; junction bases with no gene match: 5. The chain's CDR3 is CASSDPGQGTGELFF. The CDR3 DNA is TGTGCCAGCAGTGATCCCGGACAGGGAACCGGGGAGCTGTTTTTT.

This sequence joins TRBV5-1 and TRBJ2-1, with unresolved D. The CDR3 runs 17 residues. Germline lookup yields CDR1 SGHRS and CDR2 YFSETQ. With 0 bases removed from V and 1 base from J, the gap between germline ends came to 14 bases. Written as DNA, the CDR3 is TGCGCCAGCAGCTTGGGGGCCGGCGGTAGGTCCTACAATGAGCAGTTCTTC. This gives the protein CASSLGAGGRSYNEQFF.

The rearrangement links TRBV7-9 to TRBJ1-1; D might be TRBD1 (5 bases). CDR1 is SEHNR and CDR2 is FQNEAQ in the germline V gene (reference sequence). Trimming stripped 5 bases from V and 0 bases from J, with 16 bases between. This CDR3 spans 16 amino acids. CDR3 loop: CASSPTGTGMNTEAFF. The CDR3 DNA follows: TGTGCCAGCAGCCCCACCGGGACGGGTATGAACACTGAAGCTTTCTTT.

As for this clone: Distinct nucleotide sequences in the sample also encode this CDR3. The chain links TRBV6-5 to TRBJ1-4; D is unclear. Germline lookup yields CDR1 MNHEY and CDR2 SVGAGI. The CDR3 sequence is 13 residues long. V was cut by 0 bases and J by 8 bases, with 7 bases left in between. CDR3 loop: CASSYSTGEKLFF. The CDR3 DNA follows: TGTGCCAGCAGTTACTCGACTGGGGAAAAACTGTTTTTT.

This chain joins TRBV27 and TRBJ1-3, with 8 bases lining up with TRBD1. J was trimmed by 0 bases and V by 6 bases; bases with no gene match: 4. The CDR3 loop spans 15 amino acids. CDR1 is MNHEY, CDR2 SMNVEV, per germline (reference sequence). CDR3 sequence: CASRPGTGSGNTIYF. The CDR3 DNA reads TGTGCCAGCAGGCCTGGGACAGGCTCTGGAAACACCATATATTTT.

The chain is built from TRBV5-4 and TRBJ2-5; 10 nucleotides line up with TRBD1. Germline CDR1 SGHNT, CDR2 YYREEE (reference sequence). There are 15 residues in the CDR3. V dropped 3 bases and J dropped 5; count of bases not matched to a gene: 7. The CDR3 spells CASSSGTGVGETQYF. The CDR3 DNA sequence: TGTGCCAGCAGCTCCGGGACAGGGGTGGGGGAGACCCAGTACTTC. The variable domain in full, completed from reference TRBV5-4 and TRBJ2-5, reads ETGVTQSPTHLIKTRGQQVTLRCSSQSGHNTVSWYQQALGQGPQFIFQYYREEENGRGNFPPRFSGLQFPNYSSELNVNALELDDSALYLCASSSGTGVGETQYFGPGTRLLVL.

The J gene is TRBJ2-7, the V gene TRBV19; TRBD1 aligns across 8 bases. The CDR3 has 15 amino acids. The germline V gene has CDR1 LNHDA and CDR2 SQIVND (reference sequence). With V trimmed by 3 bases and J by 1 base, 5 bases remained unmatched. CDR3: CASSIGGTGSYEQYF. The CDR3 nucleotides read TGTGCCAGTAGTATTGGGGGGACAGGATCCTACGAGCAGTACTTC.

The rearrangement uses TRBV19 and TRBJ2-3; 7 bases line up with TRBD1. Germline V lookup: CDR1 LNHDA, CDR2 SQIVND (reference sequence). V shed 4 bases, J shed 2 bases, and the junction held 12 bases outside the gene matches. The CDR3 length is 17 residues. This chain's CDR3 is CASSKIIGQAYTDTQYF. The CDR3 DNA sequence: TGTGCCAGTAGTAAAATAATCGGACAGGCTTACACAGATACGCAGTATTTT.

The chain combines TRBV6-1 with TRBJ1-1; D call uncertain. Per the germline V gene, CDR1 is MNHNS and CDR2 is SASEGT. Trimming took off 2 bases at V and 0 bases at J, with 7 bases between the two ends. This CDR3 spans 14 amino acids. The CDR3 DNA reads TGTGCCAGCAGTGAAAATTGGGTGAACACTGAAGCTTTCTTT. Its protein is CASSENWVNTEAFF.

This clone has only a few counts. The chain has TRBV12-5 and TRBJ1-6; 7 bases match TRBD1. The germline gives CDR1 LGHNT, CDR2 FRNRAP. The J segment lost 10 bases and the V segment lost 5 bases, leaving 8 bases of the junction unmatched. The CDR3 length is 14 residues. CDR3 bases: TGTGCTAGTGGTGAACAGGGGATTGGATCACCCCTCCACTTT. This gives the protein CASGEQGIGSPLHF.